Listed here are 20 T cell receptor beta chains from one sample, sequenced in a study of human T cells and chemical hapten exposure. The sample's time point: patch test 1, 2 weeks after DPC sensitization. Regarding treatment: therapeutic diphenylcyclopropenone sensitization with weekly scalp DPC. TCRdb called the RACE reads again in MiXCR, with one record for every CDR3 protein. The table shows some 94,000 distinct CDR3 sequences, with over 10% occurring only once. The material sequenced was whole blood, taken in connection with sensitization to the hapten diphenylcyclopropenone (DPC). These receptors all stem from a woman aged 40-49 years with alopecia areata. Some clones in this sample may be carry-over from other donors' samples.

The sample holds a few counts of this clonotype. The chain joins TRBV30 to TRBJ1-6; 9 bases agree with TRBD1. Germline CDR1 reads GTSNPN; CDR2 reads SVGIG (reference sequence). V trimming: 1 base; J trimming: 4 bases; junction bases outside the gene matches: 8. The length of the CDR3 is 17 residues. The CDR3 protein is CAWSDGDRAQYNSPLHF. CDR3 nucleotides: TGTGCCTGGAGTGATGGGGACAGGGCCCAGTATAATTCACCCCTCCACTTT.

Ten or more counts support this clonotype. The chain recombines TRBV5-1 with TRBJ2-2; D gene unclear. CDR3 length: 13 residues. Trimming cost V 4 bases and J 5 bases, with 9 bases left between them. Germline V gene sequence: CDR1 SGHRS, CDR2 YFSETQ. CDR3: CASSPTGTGELFF. CDR3 nucleotides: TGCGCCAGCAGCCCGACTGGGACCGGGGAGCTGTTTTTT.

A few counts support this clonotype. The chain employs TRBV6-1 and TRBJ1-1; D is possibly TRBD1 (5 bases). Germline CDR1 and CDR2: MNHNS and SASEGT. The CDR3 is made up of 15 amino acids. Trimming removed 6 bases at V and 0 bases at J, with 14 bases between. In DNA form, the CDR3 reads TGTGCCAGCAGCCCCGGGACCGCCATGAACACTGAAGCTTTCTTT. It encodes CASSPGTAMNTEAFF.

In its sample, this clonotype was seen a few times. The V call is TRBV24-1, the J call TRBJ1-5, with D unresolved. Germline CDR1 KGHDR, CDR2 SFDVKD. V was shortened by 7 bases and J by 1 base, with 7 bases between the two germline ends. The CDR3 is made up of 13 amino acids. CDR3 nucleotide sequence: TGTGCCACCAGCAAAGAAAGCAATCAGCCCCAGCATTTT. Its translation: CATSKESNQPQHF.

This clonotype appeared a few times. The gene calls are TRBV6-2 or TRBV6-3 and TRBJ1-4; the D is unclear. The CDR3 covers 14 residues. Trimming pared 4 bases from V and 4 bases from J, leaving 10 bases between. The germline V gene has CDR1 MNHEY and CDR2 SVGEGT. CDR3 protein: CASSWTSRNEKLFF. CDR3 nucleotides: TGTGCCAGCAGTTGGACGAGCCGTAATGAAAAACTGTTTTTT.

The rearrangement links TRBV7-9 to TRBJ2-7; 9 nucleotides line up with TRBD1. This CDR3 region has 14 residues. Losses at the gene ends were 5 bases for V and 4 bases for J; bases not matched to a gene: 6. Germline V gives CDR1 SEHNR, CDR2 FQNEAQ (reference sequence). The CDR3, as DNA: TGTGCCAGCAGCCTGGGGACAGGGTTTTACGAGCAGTACTTC. This gives the protein CASSLGTGFYEQYF.

This clonotype was seen only a few times. The gene calls are TRBV18 and TRBJ1-4; D gene unclear. Trimming pared 5 bases from V and 7 bases from J, leaving 14 bases between. CDR1 and CDR2 from the germline V gene are KGHSH and LQKENI. This CDR3 is built from 14 residues. The CDR3: CASSSPQQREKLFF. Here the CDR3 DNA reads TGTGCCAGCTCATCGCCCCAACAACGTGAAAAACTGTTTTTT.

Ten or more counts support this clonotype. The chain couples TRBV7-6 to TRBJ2-7; D is perhaps TRBD1 (6 bases). V was cut by 5 bases and J by 4 bases, with 21 bases left in between. The CDR3 is 16 amino acids. The germline gives CDR1 SGHVS, CDR2 FNYEAQ. The CDR3 is CASSTPAGTTLYEQYF. The CDR3 DNA follows: TGTGCCAGCAGCACCCCTGCCGGGACAACCTTATACGAGCAGTACTTC.

A few counts support this clonotype. This rearrangement joins TRBV6-2 or TRBV6-3 to TRBJ2-7; 10 nucleotides align to TRBD1. Trimming at V came to 2 bases and at J to 1 base, leaving 11 bases not matched to a gene. The CDR3 has 18 residues. CDR1 is MNHEY and CDR2 is SVGEGT in the germline V gene. The CDR3 DNA reads TGTGCCAGCAGTTACGAGGTTTGGAGGACAGGGGGTTCCTACGAGCAGTACTTC. Residues: CASSYEVWRTGGSYEQYF.

The gene calls are TRBV29-1 and TRBJ2-3, with 13 bases that match TRBD2. Germline V gene lookup returns CDR1 SQVTM and CDR2 ANQGSEA. V lost 4 bases and J lost 3; bases outside the gene matches: 1. This CDR3 is built from 14 residues. DNA of the CDR3: TGCAGCGTTGGACTAGCGGGAGGTACAGATACGCAGTATTTT. It translates to CSVGLAGGTDTQYF.

This clonotype was recorded a few times. Here the CDR3 reads CASSYIGSNTEAFF. CDR3 bases: TGTGCCAGCAGTTACATTGGGTCGAACACTGAAGCTTTCTTT. The gene calls are TRBV6-5 and TRBJ1-1, with D hard to call. The CDR3 consists of 14 residues. Trimming left V 2 bases short and J 1 base short, with 8 bases between. CDR1 and CDR2 (germline): MNHEY, SVGAGI.

This clonotype was detected a few times. The chain carries TRBV3-1 and TRBJ1-2; D is unclear. Germline lookup yields CDR1 LGHDT and CDR2 YNNKEL (reference sequence). The CDR3 is made up of 15 amino acids. Deletions cut 1 base from V and 0 bases from J, with 9 bases between. The CDR3 loop reads CASSQAVLANYGYTF. For the CDR3, the DNA is TGTGCCAGCAGCCAAGCCGTCTTAGCTAACTATGGCTACACCTTC.

This clonotype was picked up a small number of times. The gene calls are TRBV5-6 and TRBJ1-5; possible D gene TRBD1, 6 bases. Germline V gene data show CDR1 as SGHDT and CDR2 as YYEEEE. The CDR3 contains 17 residues. Trimming left V 1 base short and J 7 bases short, with 21 bases between. The CDR3 DNA follows: TGTGCCAGCAGCTTGAGGCTGACAGGTGCTTCGGGGCAGCCCCAGCATTTT. It translates to CASSLRLTGASGQPQHF.

The rearrangement uses TRBV30 and TRBJ2-7; 7 bases align to TRBD2. The CDR3 covers 15 residues. Germline trimming cut 4 bases from V and 7 bases from J; bases unmatched to any gene: 16. Germline V gene lookup returns CDR1 GTSNPN and CDR2 SVGIG (reference sequence). The CDR3 nucleotides are TGTGCCTGGACCAAAACGACTAGCCAATACGTGGAGCAGTACTTC. As protein: CAWTKTTSQYVEQYF.

This clonotype occurred a few times. CDR3 sequence reads: CSVVKGHEQFF. Written as DNA, the CDR3 is TGCAGCGTTGTTAAGGGGCATGAGCAGTTCTTC. The chain combines TRBV29-1 with TRBJ2-1; TRBD1 might be the D (5 bases). The CDR3 runs to 11 residues. Trimming pared 4 bases from V and 8 bases from J, leaving 9 bases between. From germline, CDR1 is SQVTM and CDR2 ANQGSEA.

This clonotype occurred a few times. J is TRBJ2-3 and V is TRBV6-6; D unresolved. Trimming pared 2 bases from V and 5 bases from J, leaving 8 bases between. The CDR3 sequence is 13 residues long. From germline, CDR1 is MNHNY and CDR2 SVGAGI (reference sequence). The CDR3 DNA sequence: TGTGCCAGCAGTTACCCGGGCGTAGATACGCAGTATTTT. This encodes CASSYPGVDTQYF.

The rearrangement links TRBV24-1 to TRBJ2-1, with D unresolved. The CDR3 is 15 amino acids. The germline V and J ends were trimmed by 3 bases and 2 bases, with 10 bases remaining between them. Germline assignment: CDR1 KGHDR and CDR2 SFDVKD. CDR3 amino acids: CATSDLTHPYNEQFF. DNA for the CDR3: TGTGCCACCAGTGATCTGACCCATCCCTACAATGAGCAGTTCTTC.

The table lists this clonotype with many counts. J is TRBJ2-1 and V is TRBV18, with 12 bases matching TRBD2. The V gene end was trimmed by 2 bases and the J gene end by 0 bases; junction bases not matched to a gene: 2. The CDR3 has 17 residues. Germline V gives CDR1 KGHSH, CDR2 LQKENI. The CDR3 protein is CASSPGLAGSSYNEQFF. CDR3 bases: TGTGCCAGCTCACCAGGACTAGCGGGGAGCTCCTACAATGAGCAGTTCTTC.

On this clonotype: One end of the junction is discordant with germline, which a read error may explain. V gene TRBV7-7 combines with J gene TRBJ2-1; D is unresolved. CDR3 length equals 13 residues. CDR1 and CDR2 from the germline V gene are SSHAT and FNYEAQ (reference sequence). The CDR3 bases are TGTGCTAGCAGCCCAGAGTATTACAATGAGCAGTTCTTC. It encodes CASSPEYYNEQFF.

This clonotype was detected once. The V gene is TRBV27, the J gene TRBJ2-2; D might be TRBD2 (5 bases). Germline V lookup: CDR1 MNHEY, CDR2 SMNVEV (reference sequence). V lost 6 bases and J 6 bases, leaving 8 bases between the germline ends. The CDR3 is 12 amino acids. The CDR3 DNA reads as TGTGCCAGCAGGAGGGAACCCGGGGAGCTGTTTTTT. Protein: CASRREPGELFF.